The clone carrying this T cell receptor (beta chain) showed up just a few times. A second about 7 to 11 cycle PCR used barcoded and J-beta primers. TCRdb re-derived calls from the 5' RACE reads in MiXCR, one entry per CDR3 protein. The table lists approximately 1,100,000 distinct CDR3 sequences, more than 40% of them singletons. This entry comes from a study of blood T cells in healthy people across ages. Trimming stripped 6 bases from V and 13 bases from J, with 22 bases between. Germline CDR1 is MNHEY and CDR2 is SVGEGT. This CDR3 comprises 14 residues. This clonotype was obtained from an older woman in good health. The chain links TRBV6-2 or TRBV6-3 to TRBJ2-4; a possible D gene is TRBD2 (6 bases). Sequencing was done on a sample of blood. In DNA form, the CDR3 reads TGTGCCAGCAGACTGTCGGGACTTGGGGGTGAGCAGTACTTC. This codes for CASRLSGLGGEQYF.